This T cell receptor (beta chain) was recorded in a study of molecular identifiers for immune sequencing clone quantification. General study points: Same-barcode identical TCR molecules could make highly expanded clones look smaller than they are. In naive cells, under 1% of molecules belonged to clones above 20 RNA copies, against over 99% in effector cells.

CDR3 length: 15 amino acids. The V gene's germline CDR1 is LGHNA and CDR2 YSLEER. On this clonotype itself: Its target is not known. An end of the junction does not agree with germline; a read error may underlie this.

TCRdb reprocessed the PCR reads with MiXCR, giving one entry per CDR3 protein. The sample has more than 85,000 distinct CDR3 sequences, 36% seen once; the top ten hold around 4.2%. This sequence joins TRBV4-3 and TRBJ2-7, with D tentatively TRBD1 or TRBD2 (5 bases each). This clonotype was sampled from a human donor in good health. Some libraries in this study had Jurkat cell RNA spiked in. Sequencing input: naive CD8+ T cells from blood, with Jurkat cell RNA spiked in. Subset indicated: FACS-sorted CD8+CD4-CCR7+CD45RA+ naive T cells. The chain's CDR3 is CASSQGGGRSYEPYF. The CDR3 DNA follows: TGCGCCAGCAGCCAAGGGGGCGGGCGCTCCTACGAGCCGTACTTC.